Sequencing of this TCR beta chain was carried out in a study of PD-1 blockade in classical Hodgkin lymphoma (dated by TCRdb to about 2020). As for the study more broadly: Nivolumab dosing was 3 mg/kg intravenously every 2 weeks, continuing until either disease progression or unacceptable toxicity. A peripheral blood immune signature of response to PD-1 blockade in classical Hodgkin lymphoma was defined using TCR beta sequencing and CyTOF.

On the study overall, not on this receptor specifically: Among trial patients, those achieving complete response had baseline diversity similar to that of newly diagnosed patients, while diversity was significantly lower in partial responders and progressors. Baseline TCR diversity was reported to be lower in newly diagnosed patients than in healthy donors and to be lower still in relapsed/refractory patients. By C4D1, a significant rise was seen in CD4+ TCR diversity but not in CD8+ TCR diversity (p=0.0027 vs p=0.16), and the rise was most apparent among complete responders (p=0.02). The study was restricted to a single clinical trial cohort, and the causes of repertoire differences, possibly disease activity or prior therapy, were left undefined. Patients starting nivolumab less than 1 year after ASCT had lower diversity and were excluded from later analyses to avoid confounding by immune reconstitution.

About this clone itself: Its binding antigen is unknown. No base quality information exists; no much larger clone differs at one position.

Sequences SGHDT (CDR1) and YYEEEE (CDR2) are obtained from the germline V gene. The CDR3, cysteine through phenylalanine, is 12 amino acids long. CDR3 DNA is the only sequence kept; it has 36 bases, read in frame from the first base. V was cut back by 0 bases and J by 6 bases, leaving a gap of 5 bases between them. Genomic DNA was extracted with the Qiagen DNeasy kit from unsorted PBMCs and from negatively selected CD4+ and CD8+ fractions. TCR beta CDR3 regions were subjected to amplification by immunoSEQ multiplex PCR with primers that anneal to V and J segments. Amplification bias was minimized using a synthetic immune receptor repertoire, and residual bias was removed computationally after sequencing. The published analysis was carried out like this. Custom Python scripts were used to quantify repertoire diversity as the Shannon entropy index. Unsorted, CD4+ and CD8+ repertoires were examined separately, except in combined analyses, for which CD4+ and CD8+ sequences were merged in silico. A clone counted as expanded when the clone's frequency after treatment rose at least 2-fold relative to C1D1, and clones undetected at baseline were given a pseudocount of 0.5. Singleton clones were defined as clones with 0 or 1 copy at C1D1, and non-singleton clones were defined as clones with 2 or more copies. Clones expanded in unsorted samples were assigned a CD4+, CD8+ or unknown annotation through matching of protein sequences in sorted samples from the same patient. Wilcoxon tests were applied to paired samples to test diversity changes from C1D1 to C4D1. The immuneACCESS repertoire file appears here via TCRdb, limited to in-frame rearrangements. These files lack a portion of the clones; in checked studies, under half of the deficit traces to unresolved V genes, and the cause of the others is not known. The D gene and trimming were derived from the DNA, and the V and J assignments and clone size from that table. The sample table lists more than 40,000 clones, approximately 70% of them with a count of one. The top ten constitute around 2.8% of the sample.

The time point label for this specimen denotes: cycle 2 day 1 (C2D1) of nivolumab. Every trial patient had relapsed following autologous stem cell transplantation, and prior brentuximab vedotin exposure was what differed among cohorts A, B and C. The trial cohort comprised more than 55 patients with relapsed/refractory classical Hodgkin lymphoma whose best overall responses were complete response, partial response or progressive disease. Single-agent nivolumab was administered to trial patients in the multi-cohort phase II CheckMate 205 trial. An independent review committee assessed best overall response by applying the 2007 International Working Group response criteria. PBMCs from the trial were collected at three points: immediately before nivolumab initiation (C1D1), and during therapy at cycle 2 day 1 and cycle 4 day 1. Peripheral blood was collected in 8 mL Vacutainer Cell Preparation Tubes, from which PBMCs were isolated by centrifugation and then cryopreserved.

The receptor comes from a human donor with classical Hodgkin lymphoma. The specimen comprised peripheral blood mononuclear cells (PBMCs), sampled before the second cycle of nivolumab. The sequence joins TRBV5-6 to TRBJ2-3; confidence is insufficient to name the D gene. The CDR3 reads CASSLALDTQYF. The nucleotides are TGTGCCAGCAGCTTGGCTCTGGATACGCAGTATTTT.